This T cell receptor beta chain appears in the sequencing data of a study of cytomegalovirus exposure and HLA in healthy donors. Use of 60 Vbeta and 13 Jbeta primers characterized the PCR. Data came from immunoSEQ multiplex PCR; TCRdb stores just in-frame clones and leaves some out. The sample includes about 130,000 clones, approximately 85% of them seen just once. Germline V gene lookup returns CDR1 SQVTM and CDR2 ANQGSEA. This CDR3 spans 14 amino acids. Losses at the gene ends were 7 bases for V and 7 bases for J; bases not matched to a gene: 13. As regards this clone: The antigen is unknown.

Donors counted as nominally healthy when sampled, yet unrecorded immune exposures were likely. General observations from the study: TCR beta chains associated with HLA were, in a later analysis, more clonally expanded than equally common others. Another analysis was done later, and it associated 16,951 TCR beta sequences with HLA alleles at 0.05 false discovery rate. Rates of TCR association differed by HLA locus in a later analysis, with DRB1 highest and HLA-C lowest.

Sequencing was done on a sample of PBMCs. This rearrangement joins TRBV29-1 to TRBJ2-1, with 7 bases identical to TRBD2. The sequence was obtained from a boy between 10 and 17 years old in good health and CMV-seronegative. DNA for the CDR3: TGCAGCGCCTCATCCAGGCTAGCGGAGAATGAGCAGTTCTTC. This sequence encodes CSASSRLAENEQFF.